These 4 T cell receptor beta chains were sequenced from one sample in a study of cytomegalovirus exposure and HLA in healthy donors (dated by TCRdb to 2017 to 2019). The library came from the immunoSEQ multiplex PCR assay. A mixture of 60 forward primers for TCR Vbeta segments and 13 reverse primers for TCR Jbeta segments was used in the multiplex PCR. Held by TCRdb, this immuneACCESS table contains in-frame sequences only and omits some clones. Under half of the omission traces to an unresolved V gene where checked; the cause of the rest is unknown. The sample records 150,000 to 200,000 clones, 85% to 90% of which are singletons. The ten biggest clones cover approximately 1.5% of the sample. Material: PBMCs. The receptors stem from a woman aged 18-29 years in good health and CMV-seronegative.

The sample holds one count of this clone. V usage is TRBV7-3 and J usage is TRBJ2-2; D unresolved. V lost 3 bases, J lost 0 bases, and 2 bases lay in between. The CDR3 extends over 13 amino acids. Germline V gene sequence: CDR1 SGHTA, CDR2 FQGTGA. In nucleotides, the CDR3 is TGTGCCAGCAGCTTCTCGAACACCGGGGAGCTGTTTTTT. Translating gives CASSFSNTGELFF.

As for this clone: The germline gene is not matched at one end of the junction; a read error may be the cause. The chain combines TRBV7-9 with TRBJ1-5; 9 bases align to TRBD1. Germline V CDR1 and CDR2: SEHNR, FQNEAQ (reference sequence). The CDR3 runs to 17 residues. The CDR3 DNA is TGTTCCAGCAGCCCCGGACAGGGGTGGGAACAATACCAGCCCCAGCATTTT. The encoded protein is CSSSPGQGWEQYQPQHF.

The genes are TRBV19 and TRBJ2-5; TRBD2 matches at 10 bases. The germline gives CDR1 LNHDA, CDR2 SQIVND (reference sequence). The CDR3 consists of 16 residues. Trimming at V came to 6 bases and at J to 4 bases, leaving 11 bases not matched to a gene. The CDR3 coding sequence is TGTGCCAGTAGGATGACTAGCGGGTGGGGAGGAGAGACCCAGTACTTC. Its translation is CASRMTSGWGGETQYF.

CDR3 coding DNA: TGTGCCAGCAGTGGGGAGTTGGGCTATCCATACGAGCAGTACTTC. Amino acid sequence: CASSGELGYPYEQYF. The rearrangement joins TRBV27 to TRBJ2-7; tentative D call: TRBD2 (5 bases). Trimming removed 5 bases from V and 4 bases from J, with 18 bases in between. Germline CDR1 reads MNHEY; CDR2 reads SMNVEV (reference sequence). This CDR3 comprises 15 residues.